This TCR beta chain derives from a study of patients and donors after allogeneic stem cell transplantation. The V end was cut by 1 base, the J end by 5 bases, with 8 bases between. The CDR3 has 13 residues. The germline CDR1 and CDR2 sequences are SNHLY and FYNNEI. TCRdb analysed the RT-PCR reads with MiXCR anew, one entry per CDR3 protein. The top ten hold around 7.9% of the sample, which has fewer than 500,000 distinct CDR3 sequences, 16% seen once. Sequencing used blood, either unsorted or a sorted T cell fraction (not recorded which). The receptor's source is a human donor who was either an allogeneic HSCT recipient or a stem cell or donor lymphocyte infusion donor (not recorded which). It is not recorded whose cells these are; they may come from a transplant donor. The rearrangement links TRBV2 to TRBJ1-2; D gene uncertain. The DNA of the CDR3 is TGTGCCAGCAGTGAAGGAAGGGTTTATGGCTACACCTTC. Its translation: CASSEGRVYGYTF.